This T cell receptor beta chain was sequenced during a study of blood T cell repertoires in COVID-19. Study-wide background: What the recovered Cohort 3 donors had was two negative PCRs, clearance, or symptom resolution. Sources were T cells, B-cell-depleted T cells, or PBMCs; the material itself was cDNA or gDNA.

Participants had their cohort set by participant-reported clinical history. The V gene's germline CDR1 is GTSNPN and CDR2 SVGIG (reference sequence). This CDR3 spans 13 amino acids. V lost 5 bases, J lost 5 bases, and 15 bases lay in between. Produced via immunoSEQ multiplex PCR; TCRdb's table is partial and in-frame only. The sample carries over 200,000 clones, 86% recorded once. The chain recombines TRBV30 with TRBJ2-5; D gene uncertain. Sequenced input: PBMCs or T cells enriched from blood (not recorded which). This TCR came from a woman in her forties or fifties in a cohort exposed to, infected with or recovered from COVID-19 (not recorded which). CDR3 residues: CAWQAGRMETQYF. The CDR3 bases are TGTGCCTGGCAGGCCGGCCGGATGGAGACCCAGTACTTC.